This passage covers 27 T cell receptor beta chains from one sample sequenced in a study of blood T cell repertoires in COVID-19. Repertoires were generated with immunoSEQ multiplex PCR, while TCRdb's copy carries only in-frame clones and drops some. The sample yields 65,000 to 85,000 clones, less than 90% seen once. Material: peripheral blood. The source is a man aged 80 or over with COVID-19, enrolled during active disease.

The chain carries TRBV7-8 and TRBJ1-2, with 9 bases identical to TRBD1. Germline values: CDR1 SGHVS, CDR2 FQNEAQ. The CDR3 runs to 14 residues. Germline trimming cut 1 base from V and 8 bases from J; bases unmatched to any gene: 5. Here the CDR3 reads CASSLDHRGQGYTF. The CDR3 DNA reads as TGTGCCAGCAGCTTAGACCACAGGGGGCAAGGCTACACCTTC.

This clone was observed a single time. V and J are TRBV28 and TRBJ1-5, with D perhaps matching TRBD1 (5 bases). The germline V gene has CDR1 MDHEN and CDR2 SYDVKM. V gave up 6 bases and J gave up 0 bases, with 12 bases separating them. The CDR3 contains 15 residues. CDR3 loop: CASSDGGVSNQPQHF. CDR3 in DNA: TGTGCCAGCAGCGATGGGGGGGTTAGCAATCAGCCCCAGCATTTT.

The rearrangement links TRBV13 to TRBJ1-2; weak D call: TRBD1 (5 bases). The CDR3 runs 12 residues. Trimming shortened V by 5 bases and J by 8 bases, and 12 bases separated the two germline ends. In germline, CDR1 is PRHDT, CDR2 FYEKMQ (reference sequence). The CDR3 DNA reads as TGTGCCAGCAGCCTTTGGCAGGGAGGCTACACCTTC. As protein: CASSLWQGGYTF.

The chain employs TRBV5-1 and TRBJ2-3; TRBD1 agrees at 7 bases. V shed 5 bases and J 4 bases; nucleotides not matched to a gene: 10. Germline assignment: CDR1 SGHRS and CDR2 YFSETQ. CDR3 length: 15 residues. The CDR3 protein is CASSKWTGPPDTQYF. CDR3 DNA sequence: TGCGCCAGCAGTAAGTGGACAGGCCCCCCAGATACGCAGTATTTT.

The chain carries TRBV6-1 and TRBJ1-1; D is unclear. The CDR3 consists of 14 residues. Trimming pared 0 bases from V and 5 bases from J, leaving 10 bases between. Germline CDR1 MNHNS, CDR2 SASEGT. CDR3 nucleotides: TGTGCCAGCAGTGAAGCGCGATCAAGTACTGAAGCTTTCTTT. Residues: CASSEARSSTEAFF.

This clone was found once. The V and J genes are TRBV10-3 and TRBJ1-2; D may be TRBD1 (6 bases). Germline CDR1 and CDR2: ENHRY and SYGVKD. This CDR3 contains 16 residues. V dropped 5 bases and J dropped 0 bases, with 16 bases sitting between them. CDR3 nucleotides: TGTGCCATCAGTAAGGACAGCCTGGCCCCTAACTATGGCTACACCTTC. Translating gives CAISKDSLAPNYGYTF.

The sample holds one count of this clone. The V call is TRBV27, the J call TRBJ2-1; 14 bases are shared with TRBD2. The CDR3 spans 15 residues. Germline V lookup: CDR1 MNHEY, CDR2 SMNVEV (reference sequence). V lost 7 bases and J lost 9; bases outside the gene matches: 8. The CDR3: CASTQGTSGGGEQFF. CDR3 nucleotides: TGTGCCAGCACCCAGGGGACTAGCGGGGGAGGTGAGCAGTTCTTC.

The chain couples TRBV18 to TRBJ1-1, with a possible D match to TRBD1 (6 bases). The germline CDR1 and CDR2 sequences are KGHSH and LQKENI. Trimming shortened V by 4 bases and J by 3 bases, and 12 bases separated the two germline ends. The CDR3 spans 14 residues. The CDR3 bases are TGTGCCAGCTCACTTACAGGGAAGGACACTGAAGCTTTCTTT. It codes for CASSLTGKDTEAFF.

The chain recombines TRBV3-1 (or the pseudogene TRBV3-2) with TRBJ1-1; TRBD1 agrees at 9 bases. Trimming at V came to 10 bases and at J to 4 bases, leaving 10 bases not matched to a gene. The CDR3 is made up of 14 amino acids. Germline V gives CDR1 LGHDT, CDR2 YNNKEL (reference sequence). The CDR3 DNA reads as TGTGCCACCCAACAGGGGGCCAGGGGCACTGAAGCTTTCTTT. Its translation is CATQQGARGTEAFF.

The chain employs TRBV2 and TRBJ1-3, with D possibly matching TRBD1 (5 bases). The germline gives CDR1 SNHLY, CDR2 FYNNEI. The CDR3 has 17 amino acids. Trimming shortened V by 2 bases and J by 3 bases, and 17 bases separated the two germline ends. The CDR3 is CASSEFRGALGGNTIYF. The CDR3, as DNA: TGTGCCAGCAGTGAATTTCGTGGGGCCCTCGGTGGAAACACCATATATTTT.

This clone was recorded only once. V is TRBV7-9 and J is TRBJ2-3; possibly TRBD2 for D (6 bases). CDR3 length: 13 amino acids. Germline V gives CDR1 SEHNR, CDR2 FQNEAQ (reference sequence). V was shortened by 4 bases and J by 4 bases, with 9 bases between the two germline ends. The CDR3 loop reads CASSSPGADTQYF. CDR3 nucleotide sequence: TGTGCCAGCAGCTCCCCGGGGGCAGATACGCAGTATTTT.

This chain links TRBV6-6 with TRBJ1-4; D is possibly TRBD1 (5 bases). Per the germline V gene, CDR1 is MNHNY and CDR2 is SVGAGI (reference sequence). The ends were cut back, 6 bases at V and 2 bases at J, with 13 bases in the middle. The CDR3 extends over 15 amino acids. CDR3 nucleotides: TGTGCCAGCAGACGTGCAGGGCCGACTAATGAAAAACTGTTTTTT. Amino acids: CASRRAGPTNEKLFF.

The CDR3: CASAWDRVQETQYF. The CDR3 coding sequence is TGTGCCAGCGCCTGGGACAGGGTACAAGAGACCCAGTACTTC. The gene calls are TRBV6-5 and TRBJ2-5; 9 bases agree with TRBD1. CDR3 size: 14 residues. The V gene's germline CDR1 is MNHEY and CDR2 SVGAGI. After removal of 8 bases from V and 2 bases from J, the junction contained 6 bases not matched to a gene.

The chain links TRBV6-1 to TRBJ2-1; no reliable D call. Germline V gives CDR1 MNHNS, CDR2 SASEGT. This CDR3 is built from 12 residues. The V gene lost 2 bases and the J gene lost 12 bases, with 11 bases spanning the gap. The CDR3 DNA reads as TGTGCCAGCAGTGAAAGCCTCCTATGGCAGTTCTTC. This encodes CASSESLLWQFF.

V and J are TRBV7-2 and TRBJ2-1; TRBD2 is a possible D gene (6 bases). V gave up 8 bases and J gave up 0 bases, with 17 bases separating them. CDR1 and CDR2 from the germline V gene are SGHTA and FQGNSA. The CDR3 loop spans 16 amino acids. CDR3 sequence: CASVLRRRGSYNEQFF. As DNA, the CDR3 is TGTGCCAGCGTCCTCCGCAGGAGGGGCTCCTACAATGAGCAGTTCTTC.

This chain uses TRBV2 with TRBJ1-2; D not resolved. V lost 3 bases and J lost 0, with 11 bases in between. This CDR3 is 15 amino acids long. Germline lookup yields CDR1 SNHLY and CDR2 FYNNEI. This CDR3 reads CASSEEDGANYGYTF. The CDR3, as DNA: TGTGCCAGCAGTGAGGAGGACGGAGCTAACTATGGCTACACCTTC.

The gene calls are TRBV11-2 and TRBJ2-1; possible D gene TRBD2, 7 bases. Trimming removed 5 bases from V and 1 base from J, with 15 bases in between. This CDR3 is 16 amino acids long. Looked up from germline, CDR1 is SGHAT and CDR2 is FQNNGV. CDR3 protein: CASSPEGGGSYNEQFF. In DNA, the CDR3 is TGTGCCAGCAGCCCGGAGGGGGGGGGATCCTACAATGAGCAGTTCTTC.

This chain joins TRBV6-6 and TRBJ1-6, with D perhaps matching TRBD1 (5 bases). Germline V gene data show CDR1 as MNHNY and CDR2 as SVGAGI (reference sequence). The ends were cut back, 7 bases at V and 5 bases at J, with 12 bases in the middle. The CDR3 has 14 amino acids. The DNA of the CDR3 is TGTGCCAGCATCAGCGCAGGGAATAATTCACCCCTCCACTTT. Amino acids: CASISAGNNSPLHF.

The rearrangement links TRBV7-2 to TRBJ2-7, with D uncertain. V lost 5 bases and J 6 bases, leaving 14 bases between the germline ends. This CDR3 is built from 13 residues. The germline gives CDR1 SGHTA, CDR2 FQGNSA. CDR3 in amino acids: CASSKTLVPEQYF. In nucleotides, the CDR3 is TGTGCCAGCAGCAAAACCCTAGTCCCCGAGCAGTACTTC.

V gene TRBV2 combines with J gene TRBJ2-5; 10 bases are a match to TRBD1. CDR1 and CDR2 from the germline V gene are SNHLY and FYNNEI. The CDR3 covers 15 residues. Unmatched junction bases numbered 7, after V lost 2 bases and J lost 7 bases. The CDR3 region is CASSEYLGQGPTQYF. In DNA, the CDR3 is TGTGCCAGCAGTGAATACCTGGGACAGGGGCCGACCCAGTACTTC. The full variable domain, completed using reference TRBV2 and TRBJ2-5, is EPEVTQTPSHQVTQMGQEVILRCVPISNHLYFYWYRQILGQKVEFLVSFYNNEISEKSEIFDDQFSVERPDGSNFTLKIRSTKLEDSAMYFCASSEYLGQGPTQYFGPGTRLLVL.

J is TRBJ1-5 and V is TRBV6-1; no definite D call. CDR1 is MNHNS, CDR2 SASEGT, per germline. Trimming removed 1 base from V and 6 bases from J, with 10 bases in between. This CDR3 is 14 amino acids long. This chain's CDR3 is CASSEEREAQPQHF. DNA for the CDR3: TGTGCCAGCAGTGAAGAGAGGGAAGCTCAGCCCCAGCATTTT.

The gene calls are TRBV11-3 and TRBJ2-5; TRBD2 matches at 11 bases. V lost 5 bases and J lost 3; bases outside the gene matches: 2. CDR3 length: 14 amino acids. The germline V gene encodes CDR1 SGHNT and CDR2 YENEEA. This CDR3 is CASSLAGGKETQYF. CDR3 nucleotides: TGTGCCAGCAGCCTAGCGGGGGGCAAAGAGACCCAGTACTTC.

The gene calls are TRBV7-9 and TRBJ2-1; D gene unclear. In germline, CDR1 is SEHNR, CDR2 FQNEAQ (reference sequence). Trimming took 5 bases from V and 3 from J, leaving 14 bases between them. The CDR3 contains 15 residues. DNA of the CDR3: TGTGCCAGCAGCAAACCGGGTACCGTCTACAATGAGCAGTTCTTC. Its translation: CASSKPGTVYNEQFF.

The chain recombines TRBV5-1 with TRBJ2-5; 7 nucleotides agree with TRBD2. This CDR3 region has 14 residues. The germline V gene encodes CDR1 SGHRS and CDR2 YFSETQ. V shed 3 bases, J shed 5 bases, and the junction held 7 bases outside the gene matches. The CDR3 spells CASSWGGPRETQYF. DNA for the CDR3: TGCGCCAGCAGCTGGGGGGGTCCGAGGGAGACCCAGTACTTC.

The chain couples TRBV6-2 or TRBV6-3 to TRBJ2-7; 8 nucleotides match TRBD1. The length of the CDR3 is 14 residues. V lost 5 bases, J lost 3 bases, and 6 bases stayed unmatched. CDR1 and CDR2 (germline): MNHEY, SVGEGT. The CDR3 coding sequence is TGTGCCAGCAGTACTTACAGGGGGTACTACGAGCAGTACTTC. Protein product: CASSTYRGYYEQYF.

The chain recombines TRBV19 with TRBJ1-5; D gene ambiguous. Germline CDR1 LNHDA, CDR2 SQIVND (reference sequence). The length of the CDR3 is 15 residues. The V gene lost 1 base and the J gene lost 0 bases, with 7 bases spanning the gap. CDR3 amino acids: CASSIARYSNQPQHF. CDR3 DNA: TGTGCCAGTAGTATAGCTCGGTATAGCAATCAGCCCCAGCATTTT.

The genes are TRBV18 and TRBJ1-4; the D is unclear. Per the germline V gene, CDR1 is KGHSH and CDR2 is LQKENI. This CDR3 comprises 15 residues. V was pared by 0 bases and J by 8 bases, with 13 bases between. In nucleotides, the CDR3 is TGTGCCAGCTCACCACCCCAGCCGGGGTTCGAAAAACTGTTTTTT. This encodes CASSPPQPGFEKLFF.